Listed below are T cell receptor beta chains from one sample, sequenced in a study of T cell repertoires in cytomegalovirus infection. Antigen specificity for these receptors is unknown. Using its own MiXCR run on the reads, TCRdb lists one record per CDR3 protein. The sample shows some 500,000 distinct CDR3 sequences, roughly 42% of them seen only once. Sequenced material: cultured PBMCs, taken from culture after CMV antigen stimulation. The receptors shown here come from a human donor in good health (CMV status not recorded). Some clones in this sample may be carry-over from other donors' samples. The CDR3 runs from the conserved cysteine through the conserved F or W. The D gene is left open where the match is weak. Only part of the rows carry a size: once, few, many, or a class if the clone is expanded.

clone size	D gene	CDR3 length	V gene	J gene	CDR3 protein	CDR3 DNA
NA	NA	14	TRBV6-1	TRBJ2-5	CASSSQGHQETQYF	TGTGCCAGCAGTAGCCAGGGGCATCAAGAGACCCAGTACTTC
NA	TRBD1	15	TRBV6-2/TRBV6-3	TRBJ1-1	CASSYGGQGGTEAFF	TGTGCCAGCAGTTACGGTGGACAGGGGGGAACTGAAGCTTTCTTT
NA	NA	12	TRBV7-9	TRBJ2-7	CASSRDTFEQYF	TGTGCCAGCAGCCGGGACACATTCGAGCAGTACTTC
NA	NA	17	TRBV11-1	TRBJ2-2	CASSLASPPAGTGELFF	TGTGCCAGCAGCTTAGCTTCACCGCCGGCGGGCACCGGGGAGCTGTTTTTT
NA	TRBD1	17	TRBV28	TRBJ1-2	CASSFVPGRGLNYGYTF	TGTGCCAGCAGTTTTGTCCCGGGCAGGGGGCTTAACTATGGCTACACCTTC
NA	NA	12	TRBV6-1	TRBJ1-5	CASREWGQPQHF	TGTGCCAGCAGGGAGTGGGGGCAGCCCCAGCATTTT
NA	NA	12	TRBV2	TRBJ2-1	CASSDPGNEQFF	TGTGCCAGCAGTGATCCCGGGAATGAGCAGTTCTTC
NA	NA	14	TRBV15	TRBJ2-1	CATSRDKGSNEQFF	TGTGCCACCAGCAGAGATAAAGGATCCAATGAGCAGTTCTTC
few	NA	15	TRBV27	TRBJ1-6	CASSPTWPYNSPLHF	TGTGCCAGCAGTCCTACCTGGCCCTATAATTCACCCCTCCACTTT
few	TRBD1	15	TRBV12-3/TRBV12-4	TRBJ1-4	CASSLADREGEKLFF	TGTGCCAGCAGTTTAGCGGACAGGGAGGGTGAAAAACTGTTTTTT
NA	NA	14	TRBV27	TRBJ1-2	CASSLSPGGHGYTF	TGTGCCAGCAGTTTATCGCCAGGCGGCCATGGCTACACCTTC
NA	NA	12	TRBV19	TRBJ2-1	CASSIRQYEQFF	TGTGCCAGTAGTATAAGACAGTATGAGCAGTTCTTC
few	TRBD2	16	TRBV5-1	TRBJ2-5	CASSLAAGGPRETQYF	TGCGCCAGCAGCTTGGCCGCGGGGGGGCCTCGAGAGACCCAGTACTTC
many	TRBD2	16	TRBV7-2	TRBJ2-1	CASSASGGAVYNEQFF	TGTGCCAGCAGCGCTAGCGGGGGGGCCGTCTACAATGAGCAGTTCTTC